This record concerns one TCR beta chain sequence. The entry originates in a study of blood T cells in healthy people across ages. A second PCR of about 7 to 12 cycles used a sample-barcoded 5' primer and a J-beta primer mix. TCRdb re-called the 5' RACE reads with MiXCR, one entry per CDR3 protein. The data show some 890,000 distinct CDR3 sequences, with 25% to 35% seen just once and about 10% held by the top ten. Germline V gene data show CDR1 as MGHRA and CDR2 as YSYEKL. V trimming: 5 bases; J trimming: 6 bases; junction bases outside the gene matches: 12. The CDR3 runs 17 residues. This same sample was also part of a study on T cells of mothers and their children. That study reports: The study found thymic selection shapes TCR recombination output similarly in related and unrelated pairs.

The chain has TRBV4-1 and TRBJ2-3, with TRBD2 matching over 12 bases. The source material was blood. The source is a woman in her thirties or forties in good health. DNA for the CDR3: TGCGCCAGCAGCTCACCTGGACTAGCGGGGAGAGGGGATACGCAGTATTTT. Translating gives CASSSPGLAGRGDTQYF.